The entry below gives a single TCR beta chain sequence along with its context. The entry originates in a study of T cells in Graves' hyperthyroidism and ophthalmopathy. This CDR3 has 19 residues. CDR1 LGHNA and CDR2 YNFKEQ come from the germline V gene. V was pared by 0 bases and J by 2 bases, with 20 bases between. TCR beta CDR3 regions were amplified from RNA transcripts. First-round RT-PCR targeting the TCR CDR3 was performed with the HTBI primer set. TCRdb redid the calling of the multiplex PCR reads with MiXCR, one entry per CDR3 protein. The repertoire holds about 640,000 distinct CDR3 sequences, with roughly 15% as singletons.

The TCR originated in a woman between 50 and 59 years old with Graves' ophthalmopathy. Sequencing was performed on blood. This chain links TRBV4-2 with TRBJ1-5, with TRBD1 as a possible D gene (5 bases). CDR3 DNA: TGTGCCAGCAGCCAAGAACGACGCGGGGCAGGGACGGGCAATCAGCCCCAGCATTTT. It translates to CASSQERRGAGTGNQPQHF.